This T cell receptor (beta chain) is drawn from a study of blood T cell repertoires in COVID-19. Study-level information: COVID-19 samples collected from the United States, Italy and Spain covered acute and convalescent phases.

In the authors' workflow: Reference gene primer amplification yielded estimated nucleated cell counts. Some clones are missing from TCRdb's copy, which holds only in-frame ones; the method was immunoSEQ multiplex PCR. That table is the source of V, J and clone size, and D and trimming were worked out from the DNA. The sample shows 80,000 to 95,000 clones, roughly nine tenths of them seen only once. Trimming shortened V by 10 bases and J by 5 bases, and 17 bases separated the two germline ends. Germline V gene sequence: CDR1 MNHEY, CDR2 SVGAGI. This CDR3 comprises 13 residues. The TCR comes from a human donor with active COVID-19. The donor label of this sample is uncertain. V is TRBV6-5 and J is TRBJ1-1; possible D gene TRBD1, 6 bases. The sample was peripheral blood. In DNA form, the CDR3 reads TGTGCCACCGAGAGGGGGTTGCGAACTGAAGCTTTCTTT. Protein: CATERGLRTEAFF.